The 10 T cell receptor beta chains below all came from one sample that was sequenced in a study of blood T cell repertoires in COVID-19. Profiled with immunoSEQ multiplex PCR; TCRdb holds only in-frame clones, not every one. The sample lists around 210,000 clones, roughly 90% occurring once. The specimen sequenced was PBMCs or T cells enriched from blood (not recorded which). Receptors originate from a woman under 30 who had recovered from COVID-19.

V and J are TRBV5-4 and TRBJ1-2; 7 nucleotides align to TRBD1. This CDR3 spans 14 amino acids. Germline V gene lookup returns CDR1 SGHNT and CDR2 YYREEE (reference sequence). J was trimmed by 4 bases and V by 10 bases; bases with no gene match: 13. The CDR3 loop reads CAFREGADGYGYTF. Written as DNA, the CDR3 is TGTGCCTTCAGAGAGGGGGCGGATGGCTATGGCTACACCTTC.

The V call is TRBV6-5, the J call TRBJ1-6; 7 bases agree with TRBD1. Germline loops: CDR1 MNHEY, CDR2 SVGAGI. The CDR3 contains 13 residues. The V segment lost 9 bases and the J segment 10 bases; nucleotides outside the gene matches: 9. CDR3 residues: CASGTGENSPLHF. The CDR3 bases are TGTGCCAGTGGTACAGGGGAAAACTCACCCCTCCACTTT.

This chain uses TRBV24-1 with TRBJ1-2, with D possibly matching TRBD1 (5 bases). CDR3 size: 14 residues. V dropped 5 bases and J dropped 8 bases, with 17 bases sitting between them. Germline CDR1 and CDR2: KGHDR and SFDVKD. The CDR3 DNA is TGTGCCACCAGTGCCCCCGGGGGGAGGGGCGGCTACACCTTC. It encodes CATSAPGGRGGYTF.

CDR3: CASSDRVPNYGYTF. As DNA, the CDR3 is TGTGCCAGCAGTGACAGGGTGCCTAACTATGGCTACACCTTC. This sequence joins TRBV6-1 and TRBJ1-2, with TRBD1 as a possible D gene (5 bases). The CDR3 spans 14 residues. Germline loops: CDR1 MNHNS, CDR2 SASEGT. V was cut by 3 bases and J by 0 bases, with 8 bases left in between.

The rearrangement links TRBV28 to TRBJ1-2, with 8 bases aligning to TRBD1. This CDR3 is built from 15 residues. Losses at the gene ends were 4 bases for V and 5 bases for J; bases not matched to a gene: 9. Germline loops: CDR1 MDHEN, CDR2 SYDVKM. The CDR3 DNA is TGTGCCAGCAGTTCACCGAACAGGGGGTCTTATGGCTACACCTTC. Its protein is CASSSPNRGSYGYTF.

This clone was observed once. The chain has TRBV11-2 and TRBJ2-7, with D possibly being TRBD2 (5 bases). The length of the CDR3 is 13 residues. V lost 3 bases and J lost 5, with 11 bases in between. Germline CDR1 is SGHAT and CDR2 is FQNNGV. Here the CDR3 reads CASSFSGSDEQYF. CDR3 bases: TGTGCCAGCAGCTTCTCGGGGTCTGACGAGCAGTACTTC.

V usage is TRBV12-5 and J usage is TRBJ1-4; 8 bases map to TRBD1. This CDR3 comprises 14 residues. With V trimmed by 7 bases and J by 7 bases, 8 bases remained unmatched. From germline, CDR1 is LGHNT and CDR2 FRNRAP. CDR3 sequence reads: CASVLTGVGEKLFF. The CDR3 region has the DNA TGTGCTAGTGTCTTGACAGGGGTCGGTGAAAAACTGTTTTTT.

The rearrangement joins TRBV19 to TRBJ2-1, with 9 bases lining up with TRBD2. Trimming took 3 bases from V and 6 from J; bases not matched to a gene: 6. Germline CDR1 reads LNHDA; CDR2 reads SQIVND (reference sequence). This CDR3 is 15 amino acids long. CDR3: CASSMAGGPVNEQFF. CDR3 coding DNA: TGTGCCAGTAGTATGGCGGGGGGGCCGGTCAATGAGCAGTTCTTC.

V gene TRBV21-1 combines with J gene TRBJ2-7; the DNA was not compared with TRBD1, the D call given in the table. TRBV21-1 has pseudogene status. CDR3 length: 15 residues. CDR3 sequence reads: CASSKAWDSSYEQYF. DNA for the CDR3: TGTGCCAGCAGCAAAGCCTGGGACAGTTCCTACGAGCAGTACTTC.

The V gene is TRBV9, the J gene TRBJ2-5; tentatively, D is TRBD2 (6 bases). V was cut by 0 bases and J by 4 bases, with 19 bases left in between. CDR3 length: 17 residues. Per the germline V gene, CDR1 is SGDLS and CDR2 is YYNGEE. CDR3 loop: CASSVGPGGRKGETQYF. The CDR3 DNA sequence: TGTGCCAGCAGCGTAGGCCCCGGGGGTAGAAAAGGAGAGACCCAGTACTTC.